This entry is about one T cell receptor beta chain. Its antigen remains unknown. V lost 1 base, J lost 5 bases, and 10 bases lay in between. This CDR3 spans 15 amino acids. Germline assignment: CDR1 SGHRS and CDR2 YFSETQ. The sample comes from a study of radiotherapy plus CTLA-4 blockade in lung cancer. As for the study in general: The study recorded objective responses in about 18% of patients and disease control in about 30%.

CTLA-4 blockade using ipilimumab, together with focal radiation, was received by patients with chemo-refractory metastatic non-small-cell lung cancer. General study points: Together with interferon-beta, which increased in serum after radiation, early dynamic changes in blood T cell clones were reportedly the best predictors of response. Researchers report tumor-derived TCR clones expanding in blood after radiotherapy plus ipilimumab.

Some clones are missing from TCRdb's copy, which holds only in-frame ones; the method was immunoSEQ multiplex PCR. The sample yields about 45,000 clones, approximately 76% seen once. This specimen consisted of peripheral blood, obtained from a patient treated with radiotherapy plus ipilimumab. V is TRBV5-1 and J is TRBJ1-6, with D possibly being TRBD1 (6 bases). This TCR came from a human donor with non-small cell lung cancer who had stable disease on radiotherapy plus ipilimumab. The CDR3: CASSLRAGDNSPLHF. The CDR3 DNA sequence: TGCGCCAGCAGCTTGAGGGCAGGGGATAATTCACCCCTCCACTTT.